The rows below give T cell receptor beta chains drawn from one sample of a study of cytomegalovirus exposure and HLA in healthy donors. Measured with immunoSEQ multiplex PCR; TCRdb has only the in-frame clones, and not every one. The sample carries more than 95,000 clones, around 75% recorded once. Sequencing input: PBMCs. The receptors here all came from a woman between 45 and 60 years old in good health and CMV-seronegative. The CDR3 runs from the conserved cysteine through the conserved F or W. D genes are given only for firm matches. The size entry is marked missing in some rows and otherwise reads once, few, many or a size class.

clone_size	v_call	j_call	d_call	cdr3_nt	cdr3_aa
.	TRBV27	TRBJ2-1	TRBD2	TGTGCCAGCCGTAACAGGGGACTAGCGGGAGGTCCGAATGAGCAGTTCTTC	CASRNRGLAGGPNEQFF
.	TRBV7-6	TRBJ2-7	TRBD2	TGTGCCAGCAGCTTAGCAAGAGGGAGGGTGATCGAGCAGTACTTC	CASSLARGRVIEQYF
few	TRBV7-2	TRBJ2-1	.	TGTGCCAGCAGTCAGGCTGGTGAGCAGTTCTTC	CASSQAGEQFF
few	TRBV19	TRBJ1-5	.	TGTGCCAGTAGGGGGCCGGGCAATCAGCCCCAGCATTTT	CASRGPGNQPQHF
.	TRBV5-1	TRBJ2-7	TRBD2	TGCGCCAGCAGCGGGGGACTAGCGGGAGGGCCCGCGGTCCCTGAGCAGTACTTC	CASSGGLAGGPAVPEQYF
.	TRBV11-3	TRBJ2-1	.	TGTGCCAGCAGCACGCGACAGAACAATGAGCAGTTCTTC	CASSTRQNNEQFF
.	TRBV28	TRBJ1-5	TRBD1	TGTGCCAGCAGTTCCGGGGACAGGGTACCTCATCAGCCCCAGCATTTT	CASSSGDRVPHQPQHF
.	TRBV18	TRBJ2-1	TRBD1	TGTGCCAGCTCATCTACACAGGGGACACCAAACAATGAGCAGTTCTTC	CASSSTQGTPNNEQFF
.	TRBV6-5	TRBJ1-2	.	TGTGCCAGCAGTGACGGGGGAAAGGGGTTCGGCTACACCTTC	CASSDGGKGFGYTF
.	TRBV28	TRBJ2-7	.	TGTGCCAGCAGTTTCTCAGGGGTACGGTACGAGCAGTACTTC	CASSFSGVRYEQYF
.	TRBV19	TRBJ2-7	.	TGTGCCAGTAGTATAGCAATCGGGGGAGGCGAGCAGTACTTC	CASSIAIGGGEQYF
.	TRBV27	TRBJ2-1	TRBD2	TGTGCCAGCAGTTTAACCGGGACTAGCGGAAACAATGAGCAGTTCTTC	CASSLTGTSGNNEQFF
.	TRBV19	TRBJ2-1	TRBD1	TGTGCCAGTAGTCGGGACAGGGTCGACAATGAGCAGTTCTTC	CASSRDRVDNEQFF
.	TRBV19	TRBJ2-7	TRBD1	TGTGCCAGTAGTATAGATCCTCCCGGGACAGGACGTTACGAGCAGTACTTC	CASSIDPPGTGRYEQYF
.	TRBV30	TRBJ2-5	.	TGTGCCTGGAGCGTAGCGAATTCGAAGACCCAGTACTTC	CAWSVANSKTQYF
.	TRBV5-1	TRBJ2-5	TRBD1	TGCGCCAGCAGCTCCTCCGGGACAGGGCGAGAGACCCAGTACTTC	CASSSSGTGRETQYF
.	TRBV4-3	TRBJ2-5	.	TGCGCCAGCAGCCAAGCGTATGGTAGCGGAGAGACCCAGTACTTC	CASSQAYGSGETQYF
.	TRBV7-3	TRBJ2-7	TRBD2	TGTGCCAGCAGTCCCACCGGGACTAGCGGGAGCGAGCAGTACTTC	CASSPTGTSGSEQYF
.	TRBV9	TRBJ2-2	.	TGTGCCAGCAGCGATTATGGGGGGTTACCCGGGGAGCTGTTTTTT	CASSDYGGLPGELFF
.	TRBV5-1	TRBJ1-1	TRBD1	TGCGCCAGCAGCTTGGCCGTCGGACAGGCCGCTGAAGCTTTCTTT	CASSLAVGQAAEAFF
.	TRBV7-8	TRBJ1-4	TRBD1	TGTGCCAGCAGTCGATCCCGGACAGGGACCCCAACTAATGAAAAACTGTTTTTT	CASSRSRTGTPTNEKLFF
.	TRBV13	TRBJ1-3	TRBD1	TGTGCCAGCCGCAATAAGGGACAGAAGAGCTCTGGAAACACCATATATTTT	CASRNKGQKSSGNTIYF
.	TRBV28	TRBJ1-1	.	TGTGCCAGCAGCCGAGGGAGGGGCTCCGGCCCGGCAAACACTGAAGCTTTCTTT	CASSRGRGSGPANTEAFF
.	TRBV28	TRBJ2-1	.	TGTGCCAGCAGTTCAACCCGGGACTCATACAATGAGCAGTTCTTC	CASSSTRDSYNEQFF
once	TRBV28	TRBJ2-7	TRBD2	TGTGCCAGCAGCGTAGCGGGGGATCAGGACGAGCAGTACTTC	CASSVAGDQDEQYF
.	TRBV11-2	TRBJ2-7	TRBD1	TGTGCCAGCAGCTCAACAGGGGACGAGCAGTACTTC	CASSSTGDEQYF
.	TRBV11-3	TRBJ2-7	.	TGTGCCAGCAGCTTAGGGGCGGACAGTCCCTACGAGCAGTACTTC	CASSLGADSPYEQYF
.	TRBV23-1	TRBJ1-4	.	TGCGCCAGCAGAAGGGGACGGGGGGCGAAACTGTTTTTT	CASRRGRGAKLFF
.	TRBV4-3	TRBJ2-3	TRBD2	TGCGCCAGCAGCCAAGAAGGCGGGAGAGATACGCAGTATTTT	CASSQEGGRDTQYF
.	TRBV4-3	TRBJ2-7	.	TGCGCCCATGCGACAAACCTCTCCTACGAGCAGTACTTC	CAHATNLSYEQYF
.	TRBV28	TRBJ1-5	.	TGTGCCAGCAGTTTACTAGGGCAGGGGATCTATAGCAATCAGCCCCAGCATTTT	CASSLLGQGIYSNQPQHF
.	TRBV19	TRBJ1-5	.	TGTGCCAGTAGTCCGGCGGCCTATAGCAATCAGCCCCAGCATTTT	CASSPAAYSNQPQHF
once	TRBV7-3	TRBJ2-3	.	TGTGCCAGCAGCATCGACAGAACAGATACGCAGTATTTT	CASSIDRTDTQYF
.	TRBV7-9	TRBJ2-5	.	TGTGCCAGCAGCTTAGAAGTCCTAAGCCAAGAGACCCAGTACTTC	CASSLEVLSQETQYF
.	TRBV30	TRBJ2-7	.	TGTGCCTGGAGTCCGGACAGATCGTACGAGCAGTACTTC	CAWSPDRSYEQYF
once	TRBV18	TRBJ1-2	TRBD1	TGTGCCAGCTCAGCCTATCAGGGGGCCAGCTATGGCTACACCTTC	CASSAYQGASYGYTF
.	TRBV28	TRBJ1-2	.	TGTGCCAGCATTACCCCAGGGGATGGCTACACCTTC	CASITPGDGYTF
.	TRBV27	TRBJ2-6	TRBD1	TGTGCCAGCAGTTTAACGGGACAGGGATACTCTGGGGCCAACGTCCTGACTTTC	CASSLTGQGYSGANVLTF
once	TRBV5-8	TRBJ2-7	TRBD2	TGTGCCAGCAGCCATTGGACTAGCGGATTCTACGAGCAGTACTTC	CASSHWTSGFYEQYF
.	TRBV7-9	TRBJ2-7	TRBD1	TGTGCCAGCAGCACAACCGGGACAGCCTACGAGCAGTACTTC	CASSTTGTAYEQYF
many	TRBV29-1	TRBJ2-7	TRBD1	TGCAGCGTTGAAATTTTGGCAGGGGGAATCTACGAGCAGTACTTC	CSVEILAGGIYEQYF
once	TRBV5-1	TRBJ1-2	.	TGCGCCAGCAGCTTGAATATGGCAGCTAACTATGGCTACACCTTC	CASSLNMAANYGYTF
.	TRBV7-8	TRBJ2-7	TRBD1	TGTGCCAGCAGCTTAGGACTGCAGGGACAGGGGTTAGGTGAGCAGTACTTC	CASSLGLQGQGLGEQYF
once	TRBV29-1	TRBJ2-2	.	TGCAGCGTTGATCGGTCGAGCACCGGGGAGCTGTTTTTT	CSVDRSSTGELFF
.	TRBV30	TRBJ2-6	.	TGTGCCTGGGGTAGCGGATTCTCTGGGGCCAACGTCCTGACTTTC	CAWGSGFSGANVLTF